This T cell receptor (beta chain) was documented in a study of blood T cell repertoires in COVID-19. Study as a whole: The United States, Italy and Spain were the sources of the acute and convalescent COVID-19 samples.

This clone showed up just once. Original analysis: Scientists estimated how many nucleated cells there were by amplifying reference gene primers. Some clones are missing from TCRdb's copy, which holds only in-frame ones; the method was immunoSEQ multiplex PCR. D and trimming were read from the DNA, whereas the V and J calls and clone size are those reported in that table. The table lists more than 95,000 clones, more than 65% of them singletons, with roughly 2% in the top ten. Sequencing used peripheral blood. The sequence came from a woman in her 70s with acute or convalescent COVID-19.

Here the CDR3 reads CASSPAHGTSEAFF. The CDR3 nucleotides are TGCGCCAGCAGCCCGGCCCACGGGACTAGTGAAGCTTTCTTT. The chain combines TRBV5-1 with TRBJ1-1, with D possibly TRBD1 on 5 matching bases. CDR3 length: 14 residues. Per the germline V gene, CDR1 is SGHRS and CDR2 is YFSETQ. The V and J ends lost 4 bases and 7 bases respectively, with 17 bases between them.